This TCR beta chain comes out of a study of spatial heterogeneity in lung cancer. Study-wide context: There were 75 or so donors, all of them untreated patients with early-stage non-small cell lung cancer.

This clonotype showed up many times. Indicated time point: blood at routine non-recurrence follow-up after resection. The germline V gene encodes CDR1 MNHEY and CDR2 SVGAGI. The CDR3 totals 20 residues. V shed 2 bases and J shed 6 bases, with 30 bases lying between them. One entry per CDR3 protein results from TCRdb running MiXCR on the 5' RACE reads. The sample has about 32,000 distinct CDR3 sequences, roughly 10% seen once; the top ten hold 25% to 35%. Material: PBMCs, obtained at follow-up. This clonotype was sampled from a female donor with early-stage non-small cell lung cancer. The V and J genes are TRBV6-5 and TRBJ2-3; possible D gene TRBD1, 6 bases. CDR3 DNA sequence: TGTGCCAGCAGTTACCCACTAAAGACAGGAGGTGGTATTACGGCGGATACGCAGTATTTT. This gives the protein CASSYPLKTGGGITADTQYF.